This TCR beta chain originates from a study of control samples from healthy donors and cancer patients. Repertoires were generated with immunoSEQ multiplex PCR, while TCRdb's copy carries only in-frame clones and drops some. The sample holds 150,000 to 200,000 clones, roughly 90% seen once. Material: blood. The sequence derives from a woman in her 30s in good health.

Here the CDR3 DNA reads TGTGCCAGCAGTGACGGACAGGGTTTAAATATCTACGAGCAGTACTTC. Protein sequence: CASSDGQGLNIYEQYF. The V call is TRBV2, the J call TRBJ2-7, with 8 bases that match TRBD1. The V segment lost 3 bases and the J segment 3 bases; nucleotides outside the gene matches: 10. Germline-derived CDR1 and CDR2 are SNHLY and FYNNEI. CDR3 size: 16 residues. Full variable domain (rest looked up from reference TRBV2 and TRBJ2-7): EPEVTQTPSHQVTQMGQEVILRCVPISNHLYFYWYRQILGQKVEFLVSFYNNEISEKSEIFDDQFSVERPDGSNFTLKIRSTKLEDSAMYFCASSDGQGLNIYEQYFGPGTRLTVT.